The rows below give T cell receptor beta chains drawn from one sample of a study of T cells in Graves' hyperthyroidism and ophthalmopathy. MiXCR, applied by TCRdb to the multiplex PCR reads, yields one record per CDR3 protein. This table has about 600,000 distinct CDR3 sequences, more than 15% appearing once. Sample: blood. Receptors originate from a middle-aged woman with Graves' ophthalmopathy. Both conserved end residues are part of each CDR3. D genes are given only for firm matches. A row's size may be missing; if present it is once, few, many or a size class.

V: TRBV20-1
J: TRBJ1-6
size: few
D: TRBD1
DNA: TGCAGTGCTAGAAGACAGGGGGGTTCACCCCTCCACTTT
CDR3: CSARRQGGSPLHF

V: TRBV2
J: TRBJ2-7
size: NA
D: TRBD2
DNA: TGTGCCAGCAGTCCGCGGGAGGGCCCGGGCGAGCAGTACTTC
CDR3: CASSPREGPGEQYF

V: TRBV15
J: TRBJ1-1
size: NA
D: NA
DNA: TGTGCCACCAGCAGAGATACTCCTTCCCAGAACACTGAAGCTTTCTTT
CDR3: CATSRDTPSQNTEAFF

V: TRBV14
J: TRBJ1-1
size: NA
D: NA
DNA: TGTGCCAGCAGCCAAGCGGCCCTGAACACTGAAGCTTTCTTT
CDR3: CASSQAALNTEAFF

V: TRBV7-2
J: TRBJ2-5
size: few
D: TRBD2
DNA: TGTGCCAGCAGCTTAGGGTCTAGCGGGCCACAAGAGACCCAGTACTTC
CDR3: CASSLGSSGPQETQYF

V: TRBV19
J: TRBJ2-1
size: NA
D: TRBD2
DNA: TGTGCCAGTAGTATGTTAGCGGGCGGTGACAATGAGCAGTTCTTC
CDR3: CASSMLAGGDNEQFF

V: TRBV6-1
J: TRBJ2-7
size: many
D: NA
DNA: TGTGCCAGCAGTGAAATGTGGCACTCCTACGAGCAGTACTTC
CDR3: CASSEMWHSYEQYF

V: TRBV5-1
J: TRBJ1-6
size: NA
D: TRBD1
DNA: TGCGCCAGCAGCCAATCGGGACAGGTGGGGTCACCCCTCCACTTT
CDR3: CASSQSGQVGSPLHF

V: TRBV18
J: TRBJ2-2
size: NA
D: TRBD2
DNA: TGTGCCAGCTCACCAAGGACTAGCGGGAACACCGGGGAGCTGTTTTTT
CDR3: CASSPRTSGNTGELFF

V: TRBV18
J: TRBJ1-1
size: few
D: NA
DNA: TGTGCCAGCTCACCTAATTCGGGGGCTGAAGCTTTCTTT
CDR3: CASSPNSGAEAFF

V: TRBV5-5
J: TRBJ1-1
size: many
D: NA
DNA: TGTGCCAGCAGCTTGTTCACGGGGGAGAACACTGAAGCTTTCTTT
CDR3: CASSLFTGENTEAFF

V: TRBV6-1
J: TRBJ2-7
size: NA
D: TRBD2
DNA: TGTGCCAGTATAGCGGGCCTTCGAGCCGAGCAGTACTTC
CDR3: CASIAGLRAEQYF

V: TRBV10-3
J: TRBJ1-1
size: NA
D: TRBD1
DNA: TGTGCCATCAGGGGACAGGTGAACACTGAAGCTTTCTTT
CDR3: CAIRGQVNTEAFF

V: TRBV30
J: TRBJ1-1
size: NA
D: NA
DNA: TGTGCCTGGAGGAGGGAGATGAACACTGAAGCTTTCTTT
CDR3: CAWRREMNTEAFF

V: TRBV6-2/TRBV6-3
J: TRBJ2-5
size: NA
D: NA
DNA: TGTGCCAGCAGTTACGGGGACAATGGCCAAGAGACCCAGTACTTC
CDR3: CASSYGDNGQETQYF

V: TRBV20-1
J: TRBJ2-5
size: few
D: TRBD1
DNA: TGCAGTGCTAGAGATCGGGACAGGGTAATGATCGAGACCCAGTACTTC
CDR3: CSARDRDRVMIETQYF

V: TRBV2
J: TRBJ1-1
size: many
D: TRBD1
DNA: TGTGCCAGCAGCGTTCAGGGGGCTGGGACTGAAGCTTTCTTT
CDR3: CASSVQGAGTEAFF

V: TRBV4-2
J: TRBJ2-7
size: NA
D: TRBD2
DNA: TGTGCCAGCAGCCAAGATAATAGCGGGAGCTACGAGCAGTACTTC
CDR3: CASSQDNSGSYEQYF

V: TRBV5-1
J: TRBJ2-7
size: few
D: TRBD1
DNA: TGCGCCAGCAGTAAACCGGGACAGGGTAACGAGCAGTACTTC
CDR3: CASSKPGQGNEQYF

V: TRBV12-3/TRBV12-4
J: TRBJ1-1
size: few
D: TRBD1
DNA: TGTGCCAGCAGTGCACAGGGGGCAATCACTGAAGCTTTCTTT
CDR3: CASSAQGAITEAFF

V: TRBV6-1
J: TRBJ2-1
size: few
D: NA
DNA: TGTGCCAGTCAAGGAGGGGGGCGCGGTGAGCAGTTCTTC
CDR3: CASQGGGRGEQFF

V: TRBV20-1
J: TRBJ2-7
size: NA
D: TRBD2
DNA: TGCAGTGCTAGAGATAATGAAGTGGTAGCGGGGTTGAGGTACGAGCAGTACTTC
CDR3: CSARDNEVVAGLRYEQYF

V: TRBV12-3/TRBV12-4
J: TRBJ1-1
size: NA
D: NA
DNA: TGTGCCAGCAGTTTAATAATGTCCGAAGGGGAAAAAGCTTTCTTT
CDR3: CASSLIMSEGEKAFF

V: TRBV7-3
J: TRBJ2-3
size: many
D: TRBD2
DNA: TGTGCCAGCAGCGTAGCGGGAGGAGAGGCAGATACGCAGTATTTT
CDR3: CASSVAGGEADTQYF

V: TRBV9
J: TRBJ2-1
size: NA
D: TRBD2
DNA: TGTGCCAGCGCCCCGGGTAGCGGGGGGAGAAACAATGAGCAGTTCTTC
CDR3: CASAPGSGGRNNEQFF

V: TRBV15
J: TRBJ1-5
size: NA
D: NA
DNA: TGTGCCACCAGCAGGACGCAAGCTAGCAATCAGCCCCAGCATTTT
CDR3: CATSRTQASNQPQHF

V: TRBV9
J: TRBJ1-6
size: NA
D: NA
DNA: TGTGCCAGCAGCCTTAACAGTGGATCACCCCTCCACTTT
CDR3: CASSLNSGSPLHF

V: TRBV28
J: TRBJ1-2
size: many
D: NA
DNA: TGTGCCAGCAGGGTCCTCGGGGGCTACTATGGCTACACCTTC
CDR3: CASRVLGGYYGYTF

V: TRBV30
J: TRBJ1-4
size: few
D: NA
DNA: TGTGCCTGGGGGGACGGGCGGGCTAATGAAAAACTGTTTTTT
CDR3: CAWGDGRANEKLFF

V: TRBV3-1
J: TRBJ1-5
size: NA
D: NA
DNA: TGTGCCAGCAGCGCTACCCCGGACGAGATGTCGCAGCATTTT
CDR3: CASSATPDEMSQHF

V: TRBV9
J: TRBJ2-7
size: many
D: NA
DNA: TGTGCCAGCAGCGTATCCGGGCAGGGCTCCTACGAGCAGTACTTC
CDR3: CASSVSGQGSYEQYF

V: TRBV12-3/TRBV12-4
J: TRBJ1-2
size: NA
D: NA
DNA: TGTGCCAGCAGTTTAGCCAGAGAGGGGCGAAATGGCTACACCTTC
CDR3: CASSLAREGRNGYTF

V: TRBV2
J: TRBJ2-3
size: NA
D: NA
DNA: TGTGCCAGCAGCCAGCTTCTGGCAGGCGGTACGCAGTATTTT
CDR3: CASSQLLAGGTQYF

V: TRBV10-1
J: TRBJ2-3
size: few
D: NA
DNA: TGCGCCAGCAGTGAGACAGGGTCAGTCGGCACAGATACGCAGTATTTT
CDR3: CASSETGSVGTDTQYF

V: TRBV2
J: TRBJ2-3
size: many
D: NA
DNA: TGTGCCAGCAGTGGGAGGCCGAAAAACACAGATACGCAGTATTTT
CDR3: CASSGRPKNTDTQYF

V: TRBV4-2
J: TRBJ2-5
size: many
D: NA
DNA: TGTGCCAGCAGCCGAGAAGGACTGAACCAAGAGACCCAGTACTTC
CDR3: CASSREGLNQETQYF

V: TRBV4-1
J: TRBJ2-7
size: few
D: TRBD1
DNA: TGCGCCAGCAGCCTCAACGGACAGGGAGGATACGAGCAGTACTTC
CDR3: CASSLNGQGGYEQYF

V: TRBV28
J: TRBJ2-7
size: NA
D: TRBD2
DNA: TGTGCCAGCAGTTCCATAGCGGGAGGGCCGGGCGAGCAGTACTTC
CDR3: CASSSIAGGPGEQYF

V: TRBV5-1
J: TRBJ1-3
size: NA
D: TRBD1
DNA: TGCGCCAGCAGCTTGACAGGGGATCAGGACACCATATATTTT
CDR3: CASSLTGDQDTIYF

V: TRBV6-5
J: TRBJ1-1
size: few
D: TRBD1
DNA: TGTGCCAGCAGTGACTCAGGGGGCGGGAACACTGAAGCTTTCTTT
CDR3: CASSDSGGGNTEAFF

V: TRBV5-1
J: TRBJ2-2
size: many
D: TRBD2
DNA: TGCGCCAGCAGCCGAAGCGGGAGTGGGGCCGGGGAGCTGTTTTTT
CDR3: CASSRSGSGAGELFF

V: TRBV10-3
J: TRBJ2-7
size: many
D: TRBD2
DNA: TGTGCCATCAGTGACGGGGGGGTGGGCTACGAGCAGTACTTC
CDR3: CAISDGGVGYEQYF

V: TRBV20-1
J: TRBJ2-7
size: many
D: NA
DNA: TGCAGTGCTAGGGACCAAACCTACGAGCAGTACTTC
CDR3: CSARDQTYEQYF

V: TRBV7-8
J: TRBJ1-1
size: many
D: NA
DNA: TGTGCCAGCAGCTTTCTGACAGCGAACACTGAAGCTTTCTTT
CDR3: CASSFLTANTEAFF

V: TRBV7-9
J: TRBJ2-7
size: NA
D: TRBD2
DNA: TGTGCCAGCAGTCGCGGACTAGCGGGTTACTACGAGCAGTACTTC
CDR3: CASSRGLAGYYEQYF

V: TRBV2
J: TRBJ1-4
size: few
D: TRBD1
DNA: TGTGCCAGCAGTAAGGACAGGGGGCTGGCTAATGAAAAACTGTTTTTT
CDR3: CASSKDRGLANEKLFF

V: TRBV7-8
J: TRBJ2-2
size: few
D: NA
DNA: TGTGCCAGCAGCTTAAGCCGGGCGAACACCGGGGAGCTGTTTTTT
CDR3: CASSLSRANTGELFF

V: TRBV15
J: TRBJ2-1
size: few
D: NA
DNA: TGTGCCACCAGCAGAGATCGGGGGAGCCACGGCGGTGAGCAGTTCTTC
CDR3: CATSRDRGSHGGEQFF

V: TRBV2
J: TRBJ2-1
size: NA
D: NA
DNA: TGTGCCAGCAGTGATAGGGGGAGATACAATGAGCAGTTCTTC
CDR3: CASSDRGRYNEQFF

V: TRBV7-9
J: TRBJ1-2
size: NA
D: NA
DNA: TGTGCCAGCAACCCCCGGGAGGGCTATGGCTACACCTTC
CDR3: CASNPREGYGYTF

V: TRBV6-1
J: TRBJ2-6
size: few
D: NA
DNA: TGTGCCAGCAGTGATACTTTCCCCTCTGGGGCCAACGTCCTGACTTTC
CDR3: CASSDTFPSGANVLTF